This T cell receptor (beta chain) was found in a study of blood T cell repertoires in COVID-19. Across the whole study: Sites across the United States, Italy and Spain contributed samples from acute and convalescent COVID-19.

Here immunoSEQ multiplex PCR was the method, and the copy in TCRdb shows in-frame clones only, minus some. The sample has tens of thousands of clones; more than 60% are singletons. The receptor was isolated from a woman aged 50 to 60 with acute or convalescent COVID-19. Material for sequencing was peripheral blood.

The CDR3 coding sequence is TGTGCCTGGCGGGGGGGGAACACTGAAGCTTTCTTT. Its protein is CAWRGGNTEAFF. The chain is built from TRBV30 and TRBJ1-1; D is perhaps TRBD1 (5 bases). Germline lookup yields CDR1 GTSNPN and CDR2 SVGIG (reference sequence). This CDR3 has 12 amino acids. The germline V and J ends were trimmed by 5 bases and 1 base, with 8 bases remaining between them.